This is a list of T cell receptor beta chains from one sample in a study of blood T cells in healthy people across ages. Using its own MiXCR run on the 5' RACE reads, TCRdb lists one record per CDR3 protein. The top ten clones hold 3% to 4% of a sample with about 720,000 distinct CDR3 sequences, just under 25% of them seen once. A further study also used this sample, focusing on T cells of mothers and their children.

The sequencing input was blood. The receptor set was obtained from a boy aged 5-17 years in good health. CDR3s include the opening cysteine and the closing phenylalanine or tryptophan. The D gene is left open where the match is weak. Where a row states a size, it is once, few, many or the class of an expanded clone; other rows omit it.

v_gene	len	j_gene	abundance	d_gene	CDR3aa	CDR3nt
TRBV12-3/TRBV12-4	15	TRBJ2-3	few	-	CASSLEKLPTDTQYF	TGTGCCAGCAGTTTAGAGAAGCTACCCACAGATACGCAGTATTTT
TRBV29-1	13	TRBJ2-7	many	TRBD1	CSVWGQGSYEQYF	TGCAGCGTTTGGGGACAGGGCTCCTACGAGCAGTACTTC
TRBV24-1	16	TRBJ2-3	-	TRBD1	CATSPRTGSSTDTQYF	TGTGCCACCAGTCCCCGGACAGGGTCAAGCACAGATACGCAGTATTTT
TRBV29-1	13	TRBJ2-3	few	-	CSADPREADTQYF	TGCAGCGCAGACCCCAGGGAGGCAGATACGCAGTATTTT
TRBV5-1	14	TRBJ2-1	-	-	CATKAGTGTNEQFF	TGCGCCACCAAAGCCGGGACGGGGACAAATGAGCAGTTCTTC
TRBV9	15	TRBJ2-4	few	-	CASSVAGDRKNIQYF	TGTGCCAGCAGCGTCGCTGGAGACAGAAAAAACATTCAGTACTTC
TRBV27	18	TRBJ2-5	-	TRBD2	CASSSKGPLAGTAETQYF	TGTGCCAGCAGTTCGAAGGGCCCACTAGCGGGAACCGCAGAGACCCAGTACTTC
TRBV11-2	15	TRBJ2-3	-	-	CASSLVLNSWDTQYF	TGTGCCAGCAGCTTAGTCCTCAACTCATGGGATACGCAGTATTTT
TRBV7-2	16	TRBJ2-5	few	-	CASSLEEGRARETQYF	TGTGCCAGCAGCTTAGAGGAAGGCCGGGCCCGAGAGACCCAGTACTTC
TRBV7-3	15	TRBJ2-3	-	-	CASSFARTSTDTQYF	TGTGCCAGCAGCTTCGCTCGGACTAGCACAGATACGCAGTATTTT
TRBV4-3	16	TRBJ2-4	many	-	CASSLYVGSSGGIQYF	TGCGCCAGCAGCCTATATGTCGGGAGTTCTGGGGGCATTCAGTACTTC
TRBV7-2	14	TRBJ1-4	-	TRBD1	CASNVQGADEKLFF	TGTGCCAGCAACGTACAGGGGGCGGATGAAAAACTGTTTTTT
TRBV7-8	15	TRBJ1-5	many	-	CASSLAARAGQPQHF	TGTGCCAGCAGCTTAGCGGCCCGGGCAGGGCAGCCCCAGCATTTT
TRBV18	14	TRBJ1-5	-	-	CASSPGLSNQPQHF	TGTGCCAGCTCACCCGGGCTTAGCAATCAGCCCCAGCATTTT
TRBV6-6	12	TRBJ2-7	-	-	CASTSQSYEQYF	TGTGCCAGCACTAGCCAATCCTACGAGCAGTACTTC
TRBV6-2/TRBV6-3	15	TRBJ2-2	-	TRBD1	CASSYGTASGGELFF	TGTGCCAGCAGTTACGGGACAGCGTCCGGCGGGGAGCTGTTTTTT